These 18 T cell receptor beta chains originate from one sample sequenced in a study of cytomegalovirus exposure and HLA in healthy donors. The PCR employed 60 Vbeta primers together with 13 Jbeta primers. Sequenced by immunoSEQ multiplex PCR; TCRdb stores in-frame clones only, minus some. Of 150,000 to 200,000 clones in the sample, 70% to 85% were seen once. Sequencing input: PBMCs. These receptors were taken from a man between 35 and 55 years old in good health and CMV-seropositive.

This clone was picked up a small number of times. The chain combines TRBV5-1 with TRBJ2-7, with TRBD2 matching over 11 bases. The germline V gene encodes CDR1 SGHRS and CDR2 YFSETQ. There are 16 residues in the CDR3. V lost 4 bases, J lost 3 bases, and 9 bases stayed unmatched. CDR3 nucleotides: TGCGCCAGCAGCGCAAGGACTAGCGGGCAAGACTACGAGCAGTACTTC. Protein: CASSARTSGQDYEQYF.

V is TRBV21-1 and J is TRBJ1-2; the listed D gene, TRBD1, was not tested against the DNA. TRBV21-1 is a pseudogene. The CDR3 spans 14 residues. The CDR3 loop reads CASSPLDRGYGYTF. CDR3 nucleotide sequence: TGTGCCAGCAGCCCTCTGGACAGGGGATATGGCTACACCTTC.

This rearrangement joins TRBV2 to TRBJ2-5; D possibly corresponds to TRBD2 (7 bases). This CDR3 is 16 amino acids long. Germline CDR1 is SNHLY and CDR2 is FYNNEI. V dropped 8 bases and J dropped 0 bases, with 19 bases sitting between them. The CDR3 region has the DNA TGTGCCAGCGAAGAGCTAGGGGGGGGGTACCAAGAGACCCAGTACTTC. Amino acids: CASEELGGGYQETQYF.

In its sample, this clone was seen once. The chain carries TRBV7-8 and TRBJ2-2, with a possible D match to TRBD1 (6 bases). V lost 5 bases and J lost 8, with 12 bases in between. The CDR3 is 13 amino acids. Germline assignment: CDR1 SGHVS and CDR2 FQNEAQ. The CDR3 loop is CASSAQGAGELFF. The CDR3 DNA sequence: TGTGCCAGCAGCGCACAGGGTGCGGGGGAGCTGTTTTTT.

The gene calls are TRBV11-3 and TRBJ2-1; weak D call: TRBD2 (5 bases). Germline V gene lookup returns CDR1 SGHNT and CDR2 YENEEA. V dropped 4 bases and J dropped 0 bases, with 10 bases sitting between them. The CDR3 loop spans 15 amino acids. CDR3 region: CASSSFGSSYNEQFF. The CDR3 DNA follows: TGTGCCAGCAGCTCGTTTGGGAGCTCCTACAATGAGCAGTTCTTC.

In its sample, this clone was seen a few times. The gene calls are TRBV7-6 and TRBJ2-7, with 7 bases matching TRBD1. CDR3 length: 16 residues. V lost 1 base to trimming and J lost 2 bases; unmatched junction nucleotides: 8. Germline-derived CDR1 and CDR2 are SGHVS and FNYEAQ. CDR3 DNA: TGTGCCAGCAGCTTAGAGACGGGACAGAAAGCCTACGAGCAGTACTTC. This sequence encodes CASSLETGQKAYEQYF.

V usage is TRBV7-9 and J usage is TRBJ2-1, with 9 bases that match TRBD1. Trimming cost V 5 bases and J 8 bases; bases outside gene matches: 10. This CDR3 comprises 15 residues. Germline values: CDR1 SEHNR, CDR2 FQNEAQ (reference sequence). The CDR3 is CASSPGTGIGDEQFF. The CDR3 DNA follows: TGTGCCAGCAGCCCCGGGACAGGGATAGGCGATGAGCAGTTCTTC.

CDR3: CASSIDSGNEQFF. DNA of the CDR3: TGTGCCAGTAGTATAGATAGCGGGAATGAGCAGTTCTTC. This chain uses TRBV19 with TRBJ2-1; 7 nucleotides agree with TRBD2. The germline V gene encodes CDR1 LNHDA and CDR2 SQIVND (reference sequence). CDR3 length: 13 residues. The junction had 0 bases not matched to a gene; V was cut back by 0 bases and J by 7 bases.

The V and J genes are TRBV28 and TRBJ2-7; TRBD1 might be the D (5 bases). The ends were cut back, 3 bases at V and 7 bases at J, with 13 bases in the middle. Germline V lookup: CDR1 MDHEN, CDR2 SYDVKM. The CDR3 runs 13 residues. In DNA, the CDR3 is TGTGCCAGCAGTTTTCAACAGGCCGGGGAGCAGTACTTC. It codes for CASSFQQAGEQYF.

The count of this clone is one. The chain carries TRBV7-8 and TRBJ2-7, with D uncertain. V gave up 0 bases and J gave up 2 bases, with 2 bases separating them. Germline V lookup: CDR1 SGHVS, CDR2 FQNEAQ. The CDR3 contains 12 residues. CDR3 nucleotides: TGTGCCAGCAGCTTAGCCACCTACGAGCAGTACTTC. Protein sequence: CASSLATYEQYF.

This clone has only one observation. The V gene is TRBV10-3, the J gene TRBJ2-1, with 10 positions matching TRBD1. CDR3 size: 15 residues. V dropped 4 bases and J dropped 4; count of bases not matched to a gene: 4. Germline V CDR1 and CDR2: ENHRY, SYGVKD. The CDR3 protein is CAISGDRGPYNEQFF. CDR3 DNA: TGTGCCATCAGTGGGGACAGGGGTCCGTACAATGAGCAGTTCTTC.

The V call is TRBV7-8, the J call TRBJ1-2; D might be TRBD1 (6 bases). There are 15 residues in the CDR3. The V end was cut by 5 bases, the J end by 8 bases, with 21 bases between. Germline V CDR1 and CDR2: SGHVS, FQNEAQ. CDR3 in amino acids: CASSLDRPKVGGYTF. CDR3 coding DNA: TGTGCCAGCAGCCTTGACAGGCCTAAGGTTGGAGGCTACACCTTC.

This clone was found once. The chain is built from TRBV28 and TRBJ1-1; TRBD1 aligns across 12 bases. Per the germline V gene, CDR1 is MDHEN and CDR2 is SYDVKM. This CDR3 is 15 amino acids long. V trimming: 5 bases; J trimming: 3 bases; junction bases outside the gene matches: 4. The CDR3 DNA reads as TGTGCCAGCAGTCCGGGACAGGGGGCGTACACTGAAGCTTTCTTT. Residues: CASSPGQGAYTEAFF.

The sample holds one count of this clone. The chain uses TRBV25-1 and TRBJ1-6, with 8 bases lining up with TRBD1. Trimming at V came to 1 base and at J to 8 bases, leaving 7 bases not matched to a gene. The V gene's germline CDR1 is MGHDK and CDR2 SYGVNS. The CDR3 is 16 amino acids. Here the CDR3 DNA reads TGTGCCAGCAGTGAATTCGGACAGGGACGACATTCACCCCTCCACTTT. Translation gives CASSEFGQGRHSPLHF. Looking up the rest from reference TRBV25-1 and TRBJ1-6 gives the full variable domain: EADIYQTPRYLVIGTGKKITLECSQTMGHDKMYWYQQDPGMELHLIHYSYGVNSTEKGDLSSESTVSRIRTEHFPLTLESARPSHTSQYLCASSEFGQGRHSPLHFGNGTRLTVT.

The V call is TRBV19, the J call TRBJ1-5; D remains ambiguous. The V end lost 5 bases, the J end lost 6 bases, and 11 bases lay between the germline ends. The CDR3 loop spans 13 amino acids. Germline CDR1 and CDR2: LNHDA and SQIVND (reference sequence). CDR3 loop: CASSLAGTQPQHF. DNA for the CDR3: TGTGCCAGTAGTTTGGCAGGCACTCAGCCCCAGCATTTT. The whole variable domain, remainder taken from reference TRBV19 and TRBJ1-5, is DGGITQSPKYLFRKEGQNVTLSCEQNLNHDAMYWYRQDPGQGLRLIYYSQIVNDFQKGDIAEGYSVSREKKESFPLTVTSAQKNPTAFYLCASSLAGTQPQHFGDGTRLSIL.

This chain links TRBV7-9 with TRBJ2-3; D remains ambiguous. The CDR3 consists of 14 residues. CDR1 and CDR2 from the germline V gene are SEHNR and FQNEAQ (reference sequence). V was pared by 2 bases and J by 2 bases, with 8 bases between. CDR3 amino acids: CASSLTSDTDTQYF. The CDR3 DNA reads TGTGCCAGCAGCTTAACGTCAGACACAGATACGCAGTATTTT.

This clone was seen once. The V gene is TRBV27, the J gene TRBJ2-7; D is possibly TRBD1 (5 bases). Deletions cut 3 bases from V and 4 bases from J, with 16 bases between. There are 15 residues in the CDR3. Germline CDR1 is MNHEY and CDR2 is SMNVEV (reference sequence). The chain's CDR3 is CASSFAAGYRYEQYF. CDR3 in DNA: TGTGCCAGCAGTTTCGCGGCAGGGTATAGGTACGAGCAGTACTTC.

The gene calls are TRBV5-1 and TRBJ2-1, with 13 bases identical to TRBD2. Unmatched junction bases numbered 14, after V lost 1 base and J lost 1 base. The germline gives CDR1 SGHRS, CDR2 YFSETQ. The CDR3 consists of 21 residues. This CDR3 reads CASSLRDQGRTSGGSYNEQFF. The CDR3 nucleotides read TGCGCCAGCAGCTTGAGGGACCAAGGACGGACTAGCGGGGGATCCTACAATGAGCAGTTCTTC.